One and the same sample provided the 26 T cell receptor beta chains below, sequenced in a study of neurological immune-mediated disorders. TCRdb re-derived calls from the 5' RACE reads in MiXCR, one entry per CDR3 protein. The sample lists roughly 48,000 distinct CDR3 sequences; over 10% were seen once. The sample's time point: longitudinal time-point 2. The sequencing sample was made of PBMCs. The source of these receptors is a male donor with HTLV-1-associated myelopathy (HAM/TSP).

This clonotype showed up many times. The CDR3 region has the DNA TGTGCCAGCAGTTACGACACCGGAGACACAGATACGCAGTATTTT. It codes for CASSYDTGDTDTQYF. The V gene is TRBV6-2 or TRBV6-3, the J gene TRBJ2-3; D unclear. The V gene lost 2 bases and the J gene lost 2 bases, with 11 bases spanning the gap. Germline loops: CDR1 MNHEY, CDR2 SVGEGT. The CDR3 runs 15 residues.

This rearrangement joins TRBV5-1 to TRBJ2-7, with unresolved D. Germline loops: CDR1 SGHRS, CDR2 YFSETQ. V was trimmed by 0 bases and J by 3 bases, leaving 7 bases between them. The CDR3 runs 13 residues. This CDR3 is CASSLGKIYEQYF. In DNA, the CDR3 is TGCGCCAGCAGCTTGGGAAAGATCTACGAGCAGTACTTC.

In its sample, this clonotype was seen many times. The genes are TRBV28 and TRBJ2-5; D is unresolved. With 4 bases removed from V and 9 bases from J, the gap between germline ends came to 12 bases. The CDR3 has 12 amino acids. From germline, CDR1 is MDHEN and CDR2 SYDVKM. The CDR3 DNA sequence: TGTGCCAGCAGTTCCCTGCGGTGGGCCCAGTACTTC. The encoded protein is CASSSLRWAQYF.

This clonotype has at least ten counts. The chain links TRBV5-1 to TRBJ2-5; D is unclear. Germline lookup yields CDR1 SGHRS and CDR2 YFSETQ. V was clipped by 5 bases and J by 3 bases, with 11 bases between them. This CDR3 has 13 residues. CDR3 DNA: TGCGCCAGCAGTGCAGTGGTGGAAGAGACCCAGTACTTC. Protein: CASSAVVEETQYF.

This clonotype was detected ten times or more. CDR3 nucleotides: TGTGCCAGCAGTCCGCAGATCTTATACGGCTACACCTTC. It is translated as CASSPQILYGYTF. V gene TRBV28 combines with J gene TRBJ1-2; D unclear. The CDR3 totals 13 residues. Germline lookup yields CDR1 MDHEN and CDR2 SYDVKM. V was pared by 5 bases and J by 8 bases, with 15 bases between.

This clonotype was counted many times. The CDR3 DNA sequence: TGTGCCAGCAGTTTAGCCAGGGGATCCGAGCAGTACTTC. Protein: CASSLARGSEQYF. The V call is TRBV12-3 or TRBV12-4, the J call TRBJ2-7; perhaps TRBD1 as D (6 bases). This CDR3 has 13 residues. The V end lost 0 bases, the J end lost 6 bases, and 9 bases lay between the germline ends.

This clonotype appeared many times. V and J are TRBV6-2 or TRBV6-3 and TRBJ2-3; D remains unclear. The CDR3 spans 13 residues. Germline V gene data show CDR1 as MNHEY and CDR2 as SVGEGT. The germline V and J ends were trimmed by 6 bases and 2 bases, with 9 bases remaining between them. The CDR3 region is CASSPLDTDTQYF. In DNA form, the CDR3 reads TGTGCCAGCAGCCCTCTCGACACAGATACGCAGTATTTT.

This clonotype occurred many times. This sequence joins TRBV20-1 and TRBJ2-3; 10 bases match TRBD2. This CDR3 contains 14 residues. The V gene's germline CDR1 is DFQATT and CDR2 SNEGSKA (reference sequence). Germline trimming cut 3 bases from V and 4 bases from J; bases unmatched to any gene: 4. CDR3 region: CSASLAGGSDTQYF. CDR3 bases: TGCAGTGCTAGTTTAGCGGGGGGCTCAGATACGCAGTATTTT.

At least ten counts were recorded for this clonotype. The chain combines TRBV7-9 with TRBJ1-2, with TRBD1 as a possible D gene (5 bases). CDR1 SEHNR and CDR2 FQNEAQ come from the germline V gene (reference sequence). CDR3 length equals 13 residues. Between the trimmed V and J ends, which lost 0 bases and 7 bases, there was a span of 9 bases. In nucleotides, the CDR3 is TGTGCCAGCAGCTTAGCGGGACCCGGTGGCTACACCTTC. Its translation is CASSLAGPGGYTF.

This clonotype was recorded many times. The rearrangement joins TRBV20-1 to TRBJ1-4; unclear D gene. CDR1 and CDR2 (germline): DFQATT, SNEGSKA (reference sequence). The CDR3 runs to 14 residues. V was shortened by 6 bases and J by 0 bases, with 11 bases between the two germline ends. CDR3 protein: CSARLDATNEKLFF. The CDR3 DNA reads TGCAGTGCCCGCCTTGATGCAACTAATGAAAAACTGTTTTTT.

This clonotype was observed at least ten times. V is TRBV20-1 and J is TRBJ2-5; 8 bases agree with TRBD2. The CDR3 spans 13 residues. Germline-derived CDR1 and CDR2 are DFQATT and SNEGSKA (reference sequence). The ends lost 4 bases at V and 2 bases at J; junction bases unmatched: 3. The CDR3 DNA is TGCAGTGCTAAGACTAGCGCGCAAGAGACCCAGTACTTC. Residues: CSAKTSAQETQYF.

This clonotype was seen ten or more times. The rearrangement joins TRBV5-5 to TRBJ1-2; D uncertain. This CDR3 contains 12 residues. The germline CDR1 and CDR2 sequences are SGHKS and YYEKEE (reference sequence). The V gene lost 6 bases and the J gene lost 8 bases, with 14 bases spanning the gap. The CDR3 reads CASTADSIGYTF. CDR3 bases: TGTGCCAGCACCGCGGACTCGATAGGCTACACCTTC.

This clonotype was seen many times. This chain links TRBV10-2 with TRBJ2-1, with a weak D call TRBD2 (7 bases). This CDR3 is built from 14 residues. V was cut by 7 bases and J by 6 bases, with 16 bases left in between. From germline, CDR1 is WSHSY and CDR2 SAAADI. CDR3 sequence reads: CASTRGGGSNEQFF. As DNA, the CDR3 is TGCGCCAGCACCCGAGGGGGGGGCTCCAATGAGCAGTTCTTC.

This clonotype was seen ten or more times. The CDR3 loop is CSVGRQGNEQFF. The CDR3 region has the DNA TGCAGCGTTGGGCGACAGGGCAATGAGCAGTTCTTC. The chain joins TRBV29-1 to TRBJ2-1; 7 nucleotides align to TRBD1. The CDR3 length is 12 residues. V lost 4 bases and J lost 6; bases outside the gene matches: 3. Germline values: CDR1 SQVTM, CDR2 ANQGSEA.

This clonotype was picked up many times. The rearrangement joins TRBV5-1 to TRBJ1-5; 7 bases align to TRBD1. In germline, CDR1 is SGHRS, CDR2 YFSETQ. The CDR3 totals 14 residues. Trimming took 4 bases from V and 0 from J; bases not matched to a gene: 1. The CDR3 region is CASSTGDSNQPQHF. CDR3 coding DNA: TGCGCCAGCAGCACAGGGGATAGCAATCAGCCCCAGCATTTT. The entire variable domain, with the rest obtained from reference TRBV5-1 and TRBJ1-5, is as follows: KAGVTQTPRYLIKTRGQQVTLSCSPISGHRSVSWYQQTPGQGLQFLFEYFSETQRNKGNFPGRFSGRQFSNSRSEMNVSTLELGDSALYLCASSTGDSNQPQHFGDGTRLSIL.

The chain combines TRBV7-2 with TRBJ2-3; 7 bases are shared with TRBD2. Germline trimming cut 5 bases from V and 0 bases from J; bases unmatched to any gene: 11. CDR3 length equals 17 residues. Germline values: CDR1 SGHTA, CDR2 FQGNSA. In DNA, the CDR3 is TGTGCCAGCAGCCCCCAGCTCGCGGGGGTGAGCACAGATACGCAGTATTTT. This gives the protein CASSPQLAGVSTDTQYF. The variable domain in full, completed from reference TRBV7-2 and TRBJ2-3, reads GAGVSQSPSNKVTEKGKDVELRCDPISGHTALYWYRQSLGQGLEFLIYFQGNSAPDKSGLPSDRFSAERTGGSVSTLTIQRTQQEDSAVYLCASSPQLAGVSTDTQYFGPGTRLTVL.

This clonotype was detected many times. The CDR3 region has the DNA TGCGCCAGCAGCTTGGGAGCGGGGGACTACAATGAGCAGTTCTTC. Its protein product is CASSLGAGDYNEQFF. V gene TRBV5-1 combines with J gene TRBJ2-1, with TRBD2 identical over 8 bases. Trimming cost V 0 bases and J 3 bases; bases outside gene matches: 2. From germline, CDR1 is SGHRS and CDR2 YFSETQ. This CDR3 is 15 amino acids long. Full variable domain (missing parts from reference TRBV5-1 and TRBJ2-1): KAGVTQTPRYLIKTRGQQVTLSCSPISGHRSVSWYQQTPGQGLQFLFEYFSETQRNKGNFPGRFSGRQFSNSRSEMNVSTLELGDSALYLCASSLGAGDYNEQFFGPGTRLTVL.

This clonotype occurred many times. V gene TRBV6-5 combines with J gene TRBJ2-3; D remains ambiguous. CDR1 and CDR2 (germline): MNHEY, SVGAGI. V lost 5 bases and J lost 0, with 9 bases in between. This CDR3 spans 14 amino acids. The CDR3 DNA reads TGTGCCAGCAGTCCTGTATCTAGCACAGATACGCAGTATTTT. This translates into CASSPVSSTDTQYF.

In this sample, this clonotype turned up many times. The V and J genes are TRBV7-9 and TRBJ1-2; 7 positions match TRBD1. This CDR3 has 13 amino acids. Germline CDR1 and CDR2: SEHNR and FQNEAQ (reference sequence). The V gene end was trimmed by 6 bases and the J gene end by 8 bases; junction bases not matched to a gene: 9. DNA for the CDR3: TGTGCCAGCAGAGGAGCGCAGGGGGACGGCTACACCTTC. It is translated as CASRGAQGDGYTF.

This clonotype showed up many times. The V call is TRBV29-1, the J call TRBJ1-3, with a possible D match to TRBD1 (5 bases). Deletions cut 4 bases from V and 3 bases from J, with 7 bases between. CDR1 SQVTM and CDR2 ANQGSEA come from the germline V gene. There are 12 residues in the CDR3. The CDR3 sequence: CSVAGYGNTIYF. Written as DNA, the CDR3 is TGCAGCGTTGCAGGGTATGGAAACACCATATATTTT.

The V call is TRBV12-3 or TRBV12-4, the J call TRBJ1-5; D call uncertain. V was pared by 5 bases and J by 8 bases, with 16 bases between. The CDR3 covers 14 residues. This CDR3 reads CASSLAVRGKPQHF. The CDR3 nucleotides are TGTGCCAGCAGTCTCGCAGTACGCGGTAAGCCCCAGCATTTT.

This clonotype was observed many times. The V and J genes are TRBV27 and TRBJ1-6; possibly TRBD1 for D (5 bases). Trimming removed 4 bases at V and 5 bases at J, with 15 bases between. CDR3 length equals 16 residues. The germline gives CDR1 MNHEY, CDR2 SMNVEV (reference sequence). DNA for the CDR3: TGTGCCAGCAGTTCCTGGGGGGTAGGGGATAATTCACCCCTCCACTTT. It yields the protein CASSSWGVGDNSPLHF.

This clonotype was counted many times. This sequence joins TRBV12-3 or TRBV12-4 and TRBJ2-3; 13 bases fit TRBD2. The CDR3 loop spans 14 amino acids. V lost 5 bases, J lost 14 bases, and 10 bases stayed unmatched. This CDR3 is CASSPRTSGGGRYF. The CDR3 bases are TGTGCCAGCAGTCCGAGGACTAGCGGGGGCGGCCGGTATTTT.

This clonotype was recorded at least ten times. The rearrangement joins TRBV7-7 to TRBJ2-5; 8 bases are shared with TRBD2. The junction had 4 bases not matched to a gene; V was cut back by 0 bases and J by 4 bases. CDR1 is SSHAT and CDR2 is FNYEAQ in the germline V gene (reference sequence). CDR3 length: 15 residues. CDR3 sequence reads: CASSLAPGLGETQYF. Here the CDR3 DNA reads TGTGCCAGCAGCTTAGCCCCGGGACTAGGAGAGACCCAGTACTTC.

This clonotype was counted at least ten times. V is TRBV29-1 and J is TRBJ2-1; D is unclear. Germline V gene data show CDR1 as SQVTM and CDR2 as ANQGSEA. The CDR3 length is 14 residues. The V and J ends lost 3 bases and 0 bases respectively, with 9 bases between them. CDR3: CSVEPETSYNEQFF. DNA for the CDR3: TGCAGCGTTGAGCCAGAGACCTCCTACAATGAGCAGTTCTTC.

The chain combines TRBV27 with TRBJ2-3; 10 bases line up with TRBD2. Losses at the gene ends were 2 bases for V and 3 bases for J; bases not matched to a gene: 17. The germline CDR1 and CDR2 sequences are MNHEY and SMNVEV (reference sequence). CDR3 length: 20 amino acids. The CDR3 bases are TGTGCCAGCAGTTTAAGATCGGCTAGCGGGGGTACCCTCCGGACAGATACGCAGTATTTT. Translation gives CASSLRSASGGTLRTDTQYF.